This T cell receptor beta chain was captured by sequencing in a study of T cell repertoires in cytomegalovirus infection. As for the study in general: Evidence of both CMV infection and a matching HLA type came from public TCR beta signatures.

Germline CDR1 and CDR2: SGHTA and FQGNSA. V lost 5 bases, J lost 6 bases, and 7 bases stayed unmatched. The CDR3 is 13 residues long. TCRdb re-called the reads through MiXCR, storing one row per CDR3 protein. The sample includes around 170,000 distinct CDR3 sequences, more than 15% seen only once; the top ten take under 20%. In the case of this clonotype: Lacking the conserved final phenylalanine or tryptophan, this CDR3 likely reflects a read error.

The receptor was isolated from a human donor in good health (CMV status not recorded). Some clones in this sample may be carry-over from other donors' samples. The source material was CD8+ T cells from PBMCs. The V call is TRBV7-2, the J call TRBJ2-7; 7 bases map to TRBD1. CDR3: CASSPKSGGEQYL. CDR3 nucleotide sequence: TGTGCCAGCAGCCCGAAATCAGGGGGCGAGCAGTACTTA.